These 23 T cell receptor beta chains were sequenced from one sample in a study of cytomegalovirus exposure and HLA in healthy donors. Primers: 60 Vbeta forward and 13 Jbeta reverse. Profiled with immunoSEQ multiplex PCR; TCRdb holds only in-frame clones, not every one. The sample totals 21,000 or so clones; its top ten clones hold more than 20%. Sequenced: PBMCs. The receptors were gathered from a man aged 55-75 years in good health and CMV-seropositive.

This chain joins TRBV29-1 and TRBJ1-5; 10 bases line up with TRBD1. J was trimmed by 3 bases and V by 4 bases; bases with no gene match: 3. CDR3 length: 14 residues. From germline, CDR1 is SQVTM and CDR2 ANQGSEA. In nucleotides, the CDR3 is TGCAGCGTTGTGGGACAGGGGATCAATCAGCCCCAGCATTTT. Protein sequence: CSVVGQGINQPQHF.

The chain is built from TRBV6-1 and TRBJ2-7; 9 positions match TRBD2. From germline, CDR1 is MNHNS and CDR2 SASEGT. V shed 3 bases, J shed 0 bases, and the junction held 3 bases outside the gene matches. The CDR3 is 15 amino acids. The CDR3 here is CASSEGSGSSYEQYF. CDR3 in DNA: TGTGCCAGCAGTGAGGGTAGCGGGAGCTCCTACGAGCAGTACTTC.

V usage is TRBV21-1 and J usage is TRBJ2-3; the D call TRBD2 from the table was never checked on the DNA. TRBV21-1 is tagged as a pseudogene. The CDR3 sequence is 17 residues long. CDR3 DNA: TGTGCCAGCAGCAAAGGGTGCGGGTTAGGCCCCACAGATACGCAGTATTTT. Amino acids: CASSKGCGLGPTDTQYF.

J is TRBJ1-1 and V is TRBV29-1; 8 nucleotides match TRBD1. CDR1 and CDR2 (germline): SQVTM, ANQGSEA. CDR3 size: 13 residues. V lost 2 bases and J lost 6; bases outside the gene matches: 5. CDR3 bases: TGCAGCGTTGAAACAGGGGGTGGGGCTGAAGCTTTCTTT. Protein: CSVETGGGAEAFF.

The J gene is TRBJ1-2, the V gene TRBV2; tentatively, D is TRBD1 (5 bases). This CDR3 has 13 residues. CDR1 is SNHLY and CDR2 is FYNNEI in the germline V gene. V shed 11 bases and J shed 0 bases, with 13 bases lying between them. The CDR3 DNA follows: TGTGCCGCTTCAGGGAAAGCTAACTATGGCTACACCTTC. Encoded protein: CAASGKANYGYTF.

This rearrangement joins TRBV7-6 to TRBJ1-1; 8 bases match TRBD1. This CDR3 has 13 amino acids. Germline CDR1 is SGHVS and CDR2 is FNYEAQ. The trim removed 5 bases at V and 11 bases at J, leaving 10 bases unmatched. The CDR3 nucleotides read TGTGCCAGCAGCCTGGACAGGGACTCTCGCGCTTTCTTT. It codes for CASSLDRDSRAFF.

V usage is TRBV7-9 and J usage is TRBJ1-1; D remains ambiguous. Between the trimmed V and J ends, which lost 5 bases and 7 bases, there was a span of 8 bases. This CDR3 region has 11 residues. Per the germline V gene, CDR1 is SEHNR and CDR2 is FQNEAQ (reference sequence). Here the CDR3 DNA reads TGTGCCAGCAGCATCGGCGGTGAAGCTTTCTTT. This gives the protein CASSIGGEAFF.

CDR3 in DNA: TGCGCCAGCAGCAAGGACAATTGGAACACTGAAGCTTTCTTT. Translated, it gives CASSKDNWNTEAFF. The chain employs TRBV4-1 and TRBJ1-1, with D tentatively TRBD1 (5 bases). Germline CDR1 reads MGHRA; CDR2 reads YSYEKL. The CDR3 loop spans 14 amino acids. Trimming cost V 5 bases and J 1 base, with 11 bases left between them.

J is TRBJ1-1 and V is TRBV13; 7 bases agree with TRBD1. The length of the CDR3 is 15 residues. From germline, CDR1 is PRHDT and CDR2 FYEKMQ (reference sequence). V lost 5 bases, J lost 2 bases, and 8 bases stayed unmatched. This CDR3 reads CASSQSTGVNTEAFF. CDR3 bases: TGTGCCAGCAGCCAATCAACAGGGGTCAACACTGAAGCTTTCTTT.

The chain recombines TRBV7-9 with TRBJ2-6, with 10 nucleotides matching TRBD1. The CDR3 runs to 18 residues. Germline CDR1 reads SEHNR; CDR2 reads FQNEAQ (reference sequence). Losses at the gene ends were 5 bases for V and 2 bases for J; bases not matched to a gene: 9. The CDR3 sequence: CASSLRQGAGPGANVLTF. The CDR3, as DNA: TGTGCCAGCAGCCTCAGACAGGGGGCCGGCCCTGGGGCCAACGTCCTGACTTTC. The variable domain in full, with the rest retrieved from reference TRBV7-9 and TRBJ2-6, is DTGVSQNPRHKITKRGQNVTFRCDPISEHNRLYWYRQTLGQGPEFLTYFQNEAQLEKSRLLSDRFSAERPKGSFSTLEIQRTEQGDSAMYLCASSLRQGAGPGANVLTFGAGSRLTVL.

The chain employs TRBV7-9 and TRBJ2-2; 8 positions agree with TRBD1. From germline, CDR1 is SEHNR and CDR2 FQNEAQ (reference sequence). Germline trimming cut 5 bases from V and 3 bases from J; bases unmatched to any gene: 5. The CDR3 totals 15 residues. For the CDR3, the DNA is TGTGCCAGCAGCCGTGGGACAGGACACACCGGGGAGCTGTTTTTT. Its protein product is CASSRGTGHTGELFF. Looking up the rest from reference TRBV7-9 and TRBJ2-2 gives the full variable domain: DTGVSQNPRHKITKRGQNVTFRCDPISEHNRLYWYRQTLGQGPEFLTYFQNEAQLEKSRLLSDRFSAERPKGSFSTLEIQRTEQGDSAMYLCASSRGTGHTGELFFGEGSRLTVL.

The J gene is TRBJ2-7, the V gene TRBV10-1; 11 bases are shared with TRBD2. The length of the CDR3 is 15 residues. V gave up 0 bases and J gave up 4 bases; unmatched junction bases: 2. Germline CDR1 WNHNN, CDR2 SYGVQD (reference sequence). CDR3: CASSESSSGRYEQYF. The CDR3, as DNA: TGCGCCAGCAGTGAGTCGTCTAGCGGGAGGTACGAGCAGTACTTC.

The V call is TRBV18, the J call TRBJ1-1; D unclear. Germline values: CDR1 KGHSH, CDR2 LQKENI. The CDR3 sequence is 13 residues long. The V and J ends lost 0 bases and 5 bases respectively, with 7 bases between them. The CDR3, as DNA: TGTGCCAGCTCACCACCGAGCAGGACTGAAGCTTTCTTT. Encoded protein: CASSPPSRTEAFF. Full variable domain (remainder filled in from reference TRBV18 and TRBJ1-1): NAGVMQNPRHLVRRRGQEARLRCSPMKGHSHVYWYRQLPEEGLKFMVYLQKENIIDESGMPKERFSAEFPKEGPSILRIQQVVRGDSAAYFCASSPPSRTEAFFGQGTRLTVV.

This chain joins TRBV18 and TRBJ1-5; D remains ambiguous. This CDR3 comprises 14 residues. Per the germline V gene, CDR1 is KGHSH and CDR2 is LQKENI. V lost 2 bases to trimming and J lost 4 bases, with 9 bases between them. Here the CDR3 DNA reads TGTGCCAGCTCACCAGAAACAGCAAATCAGCCCCAGCATTTT. This translates into CASSPETANQPQHF. Filled out from reference TRBV18 and TRBJ1-5, the complete variable domain reads NAGVMQNPRHLVRRRGQEARLRCSPMKGHSHVYWYRQLPEEGLKFMVYLQKENIIDESGMPKERFSAEFPKEGPSILRIQQVVRGDSAAYFCASSPETANQPQHFGDGTRLSIL.

The CDR3 spells CSVGQGNQPQHF. The CDR3 nucleotides are TGCAGCGTTGGGCAGGGTAATCAGCCCCAGCATTTT. The rearrangement links TRBV29-1 to TRBJ1-5; D perhaps matches TRBD1 (5 bases). The CDR3 loop spans 12 amino acids. The germline V and J ends were trimmed by 4 bases and 4 bases, with 8 bases remaining between them. Germline CDR1 SQVTM, CDR2 ANQGSEA. The entire variable domain, with the rest obtained from reference TRBV29-1 and TRBJ1-5, is as follows: SAVISQKPSRDICQRGTSLTIQCQVDSQVTMMFWYRQQPGQSLTLIATANQGSEATYESGFVIDKFPISRPNLTFSTLTVSNMSPEDSSIYLCSVGQGNQPQHFGDGTRLSIL.

V and J are TRBV29-1 and TRBJ2-7, with TRBD1 matching over 9 bases. V was pared by 7 bases and J by 7 bases, with 8 bases of the junction left unmatched. From germline, CDR1 is SQVTM and CDR2 ANQGSEA. This CDR3 spans 12 amino acids. CDR3 amino acids: CSAGTGSGEQYF. CDR3 nucleotide sequence: TGCAGCGCGGGGACAGGGTCGGGAGAGCAGTACTTC.

The chain recombines TRBV5-1 with TRBJ2-2, with TRBD2 matching over 11 bases. This CDR3 is built from 16 residues. V gave up 1 base and J gave up 7 bases; unmatched junction bases: 6. The germline CDR1 and CDR2 sequences are SGHRS and YFSETQ. CDR3: CASSLRLAGGIGELFF. DNA of the CDR3: TGCGCCAGCAGCTTGAGGCTAGCGGGAGGTATCGGGGAGCTGTTTTTT. Looking up the rest from reference TRBV5-1 and TRBJ2-2 gives the full variable domain: KAGVTQTPRYLIKTRGQQVTLSCSPISGHRSVSWYQQTPGQGLQFLFEYFSETQRNKGNFPGRFSGRQFSNSRSEMNVSTLELGDSALYLCASSLRLAGGIGELFFGEGSRLTVL.

The genes are TRBV7-2 and TRBJ1-5, with unresolved D. This CDR3 has 13 residues. Germline lookup yields CDR1 SGHTA and CDR2 FQGNSA. V gave up 4 bases and J gave up 0 bases, with 4 bases separating them. CDR3 DNA: TGTGCCAGCAGCTCCTATAGCAATCAGCCCCAGCATTTT. Encoded protein: CASSSYSNQPQHF.

V and J are TRBV5-1 and TRBJ2-3; D gene uncertain. This CDR3 contains 13 residues. Per the germline V gene, CDR1 is SGHRS and CDR2 is YFSETQ. The V end lost 3 bases, the J end lost 4 bases, and 9 bases lay between the germline ends. The CDR3 spells CASSSRVADTQYF. CDR3 DNA: TGCGCCAGCAGCTCCCGGGTTGCAGATACGCAGTATTTT.

The V and J genes are TRBV5-1 and TRBJ1-5; 7 nucleotides agree with TRBD1. Germline V CDR1 and CDR2: SGHRS, YFSETQ. V lost 5 bases to trimming and J lost 4 bases; unmatched junction nucleotides: 3. The CDR3 has 13 residues. In nucleotides, the CDR3 is TGCGCCAGCAGAGGGACAGATAATCAGCCCCAGCATTTT. Its protein product is CASRGTDNQPQHF.

The chain has TRBV6-5 and TRBJ2-1; TRBD2 agrees at 9 bases. V lost 0 bases and J lost 10; bases outside the gene matches: 7. CDR3 length equals 15 residues. Per germline, CDR1 MNHEY and CDR2 SVGAGI. The CDR3: CASSYSPGLAIEQFF. CDR3 in DNA: TGTGCCAGCAGTTACTCCCCGGGACTAGCTATCGAGCAGTTCTTC.

This sequence joins TRBV4-2 and TRBJ2-1; TRBD2 aligns across 15 bases. V gave up 3 bases and J gave up 10 bases; unmatched junction bases: 4. CDR1 LGHNA and CDR2 YNFKEQ come from the germline V gene. The CDR3 spans 15 residues. For the CDR3, the DNA is TGTGCCAGCAGCCAGGGACTAGCGGGAGGCGGAGAGCAGTTCTTC. This codes for CASSQGLAGGGEQFF.

The gene calls are TRBV29-1 and TRBJ2-7; D perhaps matches TRBD1 (6 bases). The CDR3 consists of 13 residues. Trimming removed 5 bases from V and 3 bases from J, with 14 bases in between. Germline V CDR1 and CDR2: SQVTM, ANQGSEA. The CDR3 bases are TGCAGCGTTTCTAGGGGGTCGGGCTACGAGCAGTACTTC. This gives the protein CSVSRGSGYEQYF.